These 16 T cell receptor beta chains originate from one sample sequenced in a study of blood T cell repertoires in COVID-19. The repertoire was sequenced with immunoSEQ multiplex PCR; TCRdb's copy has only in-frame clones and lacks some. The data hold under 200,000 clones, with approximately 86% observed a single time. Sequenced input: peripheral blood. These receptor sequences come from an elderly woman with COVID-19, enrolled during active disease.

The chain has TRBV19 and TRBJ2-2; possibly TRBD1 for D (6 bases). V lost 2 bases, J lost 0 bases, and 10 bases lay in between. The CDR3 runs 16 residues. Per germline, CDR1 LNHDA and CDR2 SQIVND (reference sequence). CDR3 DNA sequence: TGTGCCAGTAGTATACCCACAGGGCCGAACACCGGGGAGCTGTTTTTT. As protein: CASSIPTGPNTGELFF.

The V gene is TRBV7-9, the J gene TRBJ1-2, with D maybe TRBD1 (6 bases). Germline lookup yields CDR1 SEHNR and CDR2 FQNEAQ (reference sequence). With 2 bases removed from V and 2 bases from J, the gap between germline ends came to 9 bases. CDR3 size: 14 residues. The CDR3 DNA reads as TGTGCCAGCAGCTTACAGACAGGAAACTATGGCTACACCTTC. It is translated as CASSLQTGNYGYTF.

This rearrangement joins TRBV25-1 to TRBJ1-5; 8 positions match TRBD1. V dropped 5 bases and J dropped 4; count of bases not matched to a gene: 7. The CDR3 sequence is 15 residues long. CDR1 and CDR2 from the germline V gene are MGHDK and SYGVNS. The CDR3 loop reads CASSPTGALNQPQHF. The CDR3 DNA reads TGTGCCAGCAGTCCGACAGGGGCGCTTAATCAGCCCCAGCATTTT.

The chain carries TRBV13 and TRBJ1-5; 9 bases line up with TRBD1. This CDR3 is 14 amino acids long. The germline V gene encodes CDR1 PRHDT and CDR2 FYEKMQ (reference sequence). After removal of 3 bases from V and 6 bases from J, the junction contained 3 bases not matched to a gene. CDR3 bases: TGTGCCAGCAGCTTGGGACAGGGCGGTCAGCCCCAGCATTTT. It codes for CASSLGQGGQPQHF.

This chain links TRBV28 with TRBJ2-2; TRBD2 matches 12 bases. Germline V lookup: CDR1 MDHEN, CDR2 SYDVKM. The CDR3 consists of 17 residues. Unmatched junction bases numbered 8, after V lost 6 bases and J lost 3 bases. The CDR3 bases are TGTGCCAGCAGGCCCCTAGCGGGAGGGCCCGACACCGGGGAGCTGTTTTTT. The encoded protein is CASRPLAGGPDTGELFF. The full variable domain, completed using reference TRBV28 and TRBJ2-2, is DVKVTQSSRYLVKRTGEKVFLECVQDMDHENMFWYRQDPGLGLRLIYFSYDVKMKEKGDIPEGYSVSREKKERFSLILESASTNQTSMYLCASRPLAGGPDTGELFFGEGSRLTVL.

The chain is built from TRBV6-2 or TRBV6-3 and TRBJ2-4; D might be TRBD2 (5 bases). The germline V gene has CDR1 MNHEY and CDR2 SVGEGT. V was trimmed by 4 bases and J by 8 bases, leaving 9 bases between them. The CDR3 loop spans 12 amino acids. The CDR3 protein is CASSFAGDIQYF. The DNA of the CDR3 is TGTGCCAGCAGTTTCGCCGGGGACATTCAGTACTTC.

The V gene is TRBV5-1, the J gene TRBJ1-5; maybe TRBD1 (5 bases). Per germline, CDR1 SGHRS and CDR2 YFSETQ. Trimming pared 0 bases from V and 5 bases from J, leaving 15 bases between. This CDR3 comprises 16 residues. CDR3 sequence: CASSLGQGGSHQPQHF. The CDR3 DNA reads TGCGCCAGCAGCTTGGGGCAGGGAGGATCCCATCAGCCCCAGCATTTT.

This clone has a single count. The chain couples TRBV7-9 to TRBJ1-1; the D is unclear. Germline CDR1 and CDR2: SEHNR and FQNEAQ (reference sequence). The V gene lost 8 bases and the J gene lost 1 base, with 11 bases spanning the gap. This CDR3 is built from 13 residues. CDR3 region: CASRVDPNTEAFF. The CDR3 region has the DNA TGTGCCAGCCGGGTTGACCCGAACACTGAAGCTTTCTTT.

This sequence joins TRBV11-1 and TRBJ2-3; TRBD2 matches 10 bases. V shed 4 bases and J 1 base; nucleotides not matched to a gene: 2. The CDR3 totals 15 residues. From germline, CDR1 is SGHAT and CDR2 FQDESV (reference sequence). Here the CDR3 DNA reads TGTGCCAGCAGCTCAGGACTAGCGGGCACAGATACGCAGTATTTT. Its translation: CASSSGLAGTDTQYF.

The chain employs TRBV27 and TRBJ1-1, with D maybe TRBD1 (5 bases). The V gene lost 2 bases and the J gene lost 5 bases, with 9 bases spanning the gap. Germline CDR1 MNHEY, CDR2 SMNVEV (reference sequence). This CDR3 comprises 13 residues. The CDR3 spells CASSLKGWTEAFF. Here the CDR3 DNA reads TGTGCCAGCAGTTTAAAGGGGTGGACTGAAGCTTTCTTT.

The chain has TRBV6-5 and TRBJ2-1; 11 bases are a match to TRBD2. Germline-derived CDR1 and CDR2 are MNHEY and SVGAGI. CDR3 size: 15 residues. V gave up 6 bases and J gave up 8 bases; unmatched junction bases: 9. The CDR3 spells CASRSTSGIVDEQFF. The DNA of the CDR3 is TGTGCCAGCAGGTCGACTAGCGGGATCGTTGATGAGCAGTTCTTC.

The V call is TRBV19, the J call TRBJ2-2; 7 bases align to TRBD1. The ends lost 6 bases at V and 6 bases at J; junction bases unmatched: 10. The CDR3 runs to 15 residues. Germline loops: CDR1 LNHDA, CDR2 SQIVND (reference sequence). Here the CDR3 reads CASRGDRVGSGELFF. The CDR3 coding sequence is TGTGCCAGTAGGGGTGACAGGGTGGGGTCCGGGGAGCTGTTTTTT.

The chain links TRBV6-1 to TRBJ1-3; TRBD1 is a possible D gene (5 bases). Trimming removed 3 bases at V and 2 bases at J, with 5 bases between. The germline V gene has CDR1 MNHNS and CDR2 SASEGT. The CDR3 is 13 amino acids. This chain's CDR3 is CASSDRAGNTIYF. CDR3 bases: TGTGCCAGCAGTGACAGGGCTGGAAACACCATATATTTT.

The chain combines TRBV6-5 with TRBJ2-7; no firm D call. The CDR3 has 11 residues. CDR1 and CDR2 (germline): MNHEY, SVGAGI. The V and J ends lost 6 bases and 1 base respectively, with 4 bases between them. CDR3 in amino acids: CASSRSYEQYF. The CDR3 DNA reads TGTGCCAGCAGCAGATCCTACGAGCAGTACTTC.

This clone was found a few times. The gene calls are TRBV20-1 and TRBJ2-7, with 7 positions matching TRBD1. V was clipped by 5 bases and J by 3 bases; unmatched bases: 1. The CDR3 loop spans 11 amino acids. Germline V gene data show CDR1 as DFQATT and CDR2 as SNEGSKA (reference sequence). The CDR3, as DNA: TGCAGTGCTGGGGACAGCTACGAGCAGTACTTC. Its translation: CSAGDSYEQYF.

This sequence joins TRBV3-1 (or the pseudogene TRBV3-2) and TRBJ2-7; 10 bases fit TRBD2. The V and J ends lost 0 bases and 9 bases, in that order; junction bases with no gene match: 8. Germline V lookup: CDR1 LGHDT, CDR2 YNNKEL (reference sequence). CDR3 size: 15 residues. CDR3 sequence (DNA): TGTGCCAGCAGCCAAGATAGGCTAGCGGGAGATGGGCAGTACTTC. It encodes CASSQDRLAGDGQYF.